This record concerns one T cell receptor beta chain sequence. Antigen: not known. As for the donors, each was a healthy bone marrow donor. The sample belongs to a study of cytomegalovirus exposure and HLA in healthy donors. Study summary: From donors who were HLA-typed, an early data release held 75 million to 85 million unique TCRs.

60 Vbeta and 13 Jbeta primers were used in PCR. Generated by immunoSEQ multiplex PCR, the TCRdb table keeps only in-frame clones and is missing some. The sample consists of 100,000 to 150,000 clones, 82% of them appearing once. Study-wide findings and caveats: For most TCR beta V segments, an earlier analysis put the productive rate at about 87% or about 30% of the time.

CDR3 length equals 16 residues. V shed 2 bases, J shed 4 bases, and the junction held 9 bases outside the gene matches. Germline loops: CDR1 KGHSH, CDR2 LQKENI. The clonotype comes from a boy aged 2 to 9 in good health and CMV-seronegative. Sequencing used PBMCs. The gene calls are TRBV18 and TRBJ1-2, with 8 bases lining up with TRBD1. CDR3 sequence: CASSPNVRQGTYGYTF. The CDR3 DNA is TGTGCCAGCTCACCAAATGTCCGACAGGGGACCTATGGCTACACCTTC. The complete variable domain, with remaining parts taken from reference TRBV18 and TRBJ1-2, reads NAGVMQNPRHLVRRRGQEARLRCSPMKGHSHVYWYRQLPEEGLKFMVYLQKENIIDESGMPKERFSAEFPKEGPSILRIQQVVRGDSAAYFCASSPNVRQGTYGYTFGSGTRLTVV.